This TCR beta chain was identified during a study of radiotherapy plus CTLA-4 blockade in lung cancer. General observations from the study: Expansion of tumor-derived TCR clones was observed in blood after radiotherapy plus ipilimumab. The best prediction of response reportedly came from early blood T cell clone dynamics, with interferon-beta.

A remark on this clone: Its antigen is as yet unknown.

Germline V gene sequence: CDR1 MDHEN, CDR2 SYDVKM. Trimming took off 4 bases at V and 4 bases at J, with 13 bases between the two ends. The CDR3 has 14 residues. Only in-frame clones appear in the TCRdb table, and some are missing; sequencing was by immunoSEQ multiplex PCR. The repertoire consists of tens of thousands of clones, with approximately 71% occurring once and the leading ten covering roughly 3%. Focal radiation plus CTLA-4 blockade with ipilimumab was administered to patients who had chemo-refractory metastatic non-small-cell lung cancer. This sequence originates from a human donor with non-small cell lung cancer whose response to radiotherapy plus ipilimumab could not be evaluated. Sample: peripheral blood, taken from a patient treated with radiotherapy plus ipilimumab. This chain connects TRBV28 to TRBJ1-1; a weak D match, TRBD1 (5 bases). CDR3: CASSSSGGGTEAFF. Here the CDR3 DNA reads TGTGCCAGCAGTTCCTCGGGGGGGGGCACTGAAGCTTTCTTT. Drawing the rest from reference TRBV28 and TRBJ1-1, the complete variable domain is DVKVTQSSRYLVKRTGEKVFLECVQDMDHENMFWYRQDPGLGLRLIYFSYDVKMKEKGDIPEGYSVSREKKERFSLILESASTNQTSMYLCASSSSGGGTEAFFGQGTRLTVV.